Below, 27 T cell receptor beta chains from the same sample are listed, as sequenced in a study of CD8 T cells in Susac syndrome. After extraction with the RNeasy kit, roughly 0.45 to 1 ug of the RNA was reverse transcribed using random hexamers. TCRdb reprocessed the immunoSEQ multiplex PCR reads with MiXCR, giving one entry per CDR3 protein. Of some 170,000 distinct CDR3 sequences listed, over 90% are singletons. The sequenced sample was CD4+ T cells from PBMCs. Receptors were obtained from a human donor with Susac syndrome.

The chain is built from TRBV20-1 and TRBJ2-4; the D gene could be TRBD1 or TRBD2 (6 bases each). There are 14 residues in the CDR3. Trimming shortened V by 3 bases and J by 5 bases, and 14 bases separated the two germline ends. CDR1 is DFQATT and CDR2 is SNEGSKA in the germline V gene (reference sequence). CDR3 loop: CSASWGANENIQYF. The DNA for the CDR3 is TGCAGTGCTAGCTGGGGGGCTAACGAAAACATTCAGTACTTC.

This clonotype has more than one count but fewer than ten. The CDR3 protein is CASSLDPSSYNEQFF. The DNA for the CDR3 is TGTGCCAGCAGCTTAGATCCTAGCTCCTACAATGAGCAGTTCTTC. V gene TRBV11-2 combines with J gene TRBJ2-1, with D unclear. V was trimmed by 0 bases and J by 0 bases, leaving 6 bases between them. CDR3 length: 15 amino acids. CDR1 is SGHAT and CDR2 is FQNNGV in the germline V gene.

V and J are TRBV27 and TRBJ2-7, with TRBD1 matching over 9 bases. CDR1 MNHEY and CDR2 SMNVEV come from the germline V gene (reference sequence). The trim removed 8 bases at V and 3 bases at J, leaving 11 bases unmatched. The CDR3 covers 15 residues. This CDR3 reads CASSSGTGLDYEQYF. CDR3 coding DNA: TGTGCCAGCTCATCCGGGACAGGGTTGGACTACGAGCAGTACTTC.

This chain links TRBV20-1 with TRBJ1-1; D ambiguous. This CDR3 has 11 amino acids. V lost 3 bases and J lost 8, with 10 bases in between. Germline V gene sequence: CDR1 DFQATT, CDR2 SNEGSKA (reference sequence). CDR3 in amino acids: CSASKTPEAFF. The CDR3 DNA is TGCAGTGCTAGTAAGACGCCCGAAGCTTTCTTT.

The V and J genes are TRBV28 and TRBJ2-7; D is perhaps TRBD1 (6 bases). Germline V gene sequence: CDR1 MDHEN, CDR2 SYDVKM. V was trimmed by 5 bases and J by 4 bases, leaving 15 bases between them. This CDR3 has 14 amino acids. The CDR3 region has the DNA TGTGCCAGCAGTCGCGGTGGGGGCGGTTACGAGCAGTACTTC. Amino acid sequence: CASSRGGGGYEQYF. The complete variable domain, with remaining parts taken from reference TRBV28 and TRBJ2-7, reads DVKVTQSSRYLVKRTGEKVFLECVQDMDHENMFWYRQDPGLGLRLIYFSYDVKMKEKGDIPEGYSVSREKKERFSLILESASTNQTSMYLCASSRGGGGYEQYFGPGTRLTVT.

The chain uses TRBV5-8 and TRBJ1-6; perhaps TRBD1 as D (5 bases). Deletions cut 3 bases from V and 7 bases from J, with 11 bases between. Per germline, CDR1 SGHTS and CDR2 YDEGEE. The CDR3 is made up of 14 amino acids. CDR3 in amino acids: CASSSGRTNSPLHF. The DNA of the CDR3 is TGTGCCAGCAGCTCGGGACGGACAAATTCACCCCTCCACTTT.

This chain uses TRBV5-6 with TRBJ2-1, with 8 bases aligning to TRBD2. Germline-derived CDR1 and CDR2 are SGHDT and YYEEEE. J gave up 12 bases and V 2 bases, and 16 bases lay outside the gene matches. The CDR3 length is 16 residues. CDR3 sequence (DNA): TGTGCCAGCAGCTTCCAATCCCGACTAGCGACCGATGGGCAGTTCTTC. Translation gives CASSFQSRLATDGQFF.

The chain links TRBV6-2 or TRBV6-3 to TRBJ1-1; weak D call: TRBD1 (5 bases). This CDR3 is 17 amino acids long. Trimming pared 8 bases from V and 3 bases from J, leaving 25 bases between. Germline V CDR1 and CDR2: MNHEY, SVGEGT. The CDR3 loop reads CASALTEAPRVHTEAFF. The CDR3 nucleotides read TGTGCCAGCGCTCTCACCGAGGCCCCCAGGGTCCACACTGAAGCTTTCTTT.

This chain connects TRBV7-2 to TRBJ1-1; 7 nucleotides match TRBD1. V was clipped by 5 bases and J by 5 bases; unmatched bases: 5. Germline values: CDR1 SGHTA, CDR2 FQGNSA. The CDR3 spans 13 residues. Written as DNA, the CDR3 is TGTGCCAGCAGCCTTAACAGGGGAACTGAAGCTTTCTTT. Residues: CASSLNRGTEAFF.

The V call is TRBV4-1, the J call TRBJ2-7; 8 nucleotides match TRBD1. This CDR3 contains 18 residues. V trimming: 1 base; J trimming: 2 bases; junction bases outside the gene matches: 13. The germline V gene has CDR1 MGHRA and CDR2 YSYEKL. CDR3 residues: CASSQGMGYGQGPYEQYF. As DNA, the CDR3 is TGCGCCAGCAGCCAAGGAATGGGTTACGGACAGGGCCCCTACGAGCAGTACTTC.

The genes are TRBV19 and TRBJ1-5; D gene ambiguous. V was clipped by 6 bases and J by 11 bases, with 11 bases between them. Germline V lookup: CDR1 LNHDA, CDR2 SQIVND (reference sequence). The length of the CDR3 is 11 residues. The CDR3 DNA sequence: TGTGCCAGTAGCGGCCCAAAGGCCCAGCATTTT. Protein: CASSGPKAQHF.

The chain has TRBV18 and TRBJ1-2; D is unclear. CDR3 size: 14 residues. Trimming removed 2 bases from V and 3 bases from J, with 10 bases in between. Germline CDR1 reads KGHSH; CDR2 reads LQKENI. The CDR3: CASSPTSSDYGYTF. The DNA of the CDR3 is TGTGCCAGCTCACCAACCAGCTCAGACTATGGCTACACCTTC.

J is TRBJ2-3 and V is TRBV20-1, with 13 nucleotides matching TRBD2. The germline V gene has CDR1 DFQATT and CDR2 SNEGSKA (reference sequence). The CDR3 is 17 amino acids. The DNA for the CDR3 is TGCAGCCACACACTTGGGACTAGCGGGATACGCACAGATACGCAGTATTTT. Amino acids: CSHTLGTSGIRTDTQYF.

CDR3: CASSIVSGVGEQYF. The DNA for the CDR3 is TGTGCCAGTAGTATAGTATCGGGGGTTGGCGAGCAGTACTTC. The chain joins TRBV19 to TRBJ2-7, with D tentatively TRBD2 (6 bases). In germline, CDR1 is LNHDA, CDR2 SQIVND (reference sequence). The CDR3 is made up of 14 amino acids. Trimming removed 1 base from V and 6 bases from J, with 13 bases in between.

The rearrangement joins TRBV19 to TRBJ1-6; maybe TRBD1 (6 bases). This CDR3 has 13 amino acids. Germline CDR1 LNHDA, CDR2 SQIVND (reference sequence). The V and J ends lost 6 bases and 9 bases respectively, with 12 bases between them. CDR3 region: CASRQPGVSPLHF. CDR3 in DNA: TGTGCCAGTAGGCAACCAGGGGTTTCACCCCTCCACTTT.

This sequence joins TRBV28 and TRBJ2-7; no firm D call. The CDR3 is 14 amino acids. The V end lost 10 bases, the J end lost 7 bases, and 23 bases lay between the germline ends. Germline CDR1 reads MDHEN; CDR2 reads SYDVKM. The CDR3 loop reads CATTRALFSGEQYF. The CDR3 nucleotides are TGTGCCACCACAAGGGCCCTCTTTTCCGGGGAGCAGTACTTC. Filled out from reference TRBV28 and TRBJ2-7, the complete variable domain reads DVKVTQSSRYLVKRTGEKVFLECVQDMDHENMFWYRQDPGLGLRLIYFSYDVKMKEKGDIPEGYSVSREKKERFSLILESASTNQTSMYLCATTRALFSGEQYFGPGTRLTVT.

This clonotype was recorded once. V gene TRBV15 combines with J gene TRBJ2-5; TRBD2 matches 12 bases. The CDR3 has 20 amino acids. Germline CDR1 is LNHNV and CDR2 is YYDKDF (reference sequence). Germline trimming cut 5 bases from V and 0 bases from J; bases unmatched to any gene: 16. CDR3 sequence: CATSVRLAGDPTPYQETQYF. The CDR3, as DNA: TGTGCCACCAGCGTCCGACTAGCGGGGGACCCGACGCCGTACCAAGAGACCCAGTACTTC.

This chain joins TRBV4-2 and TRBJ1-1; possibly TRBD1 for D (5 bases). CDR3 length: 15 residues. Germline CDR1 LGHNA, CDR2 YNFKEQ. Trimming took off 0 bases at V and 0 bases at J, with 8 bases between the two ends. The CDR3 loop reads CASSQEGTMNTEAFF. CDR3 sequence (DNA): TGTGCCAGCAGCCAAGAAGGGACTATGAACACTGAAGCTTTCTTT.

The chain recombines TRBV15 with TRBJ2-1, with D maybe TRBD1 (5 bases). This CDR3 contains 14 residues. V was trimmed by 1 base and J by 9 bases, leaving 13 bases between them. Germline CDR1 and CDR2: LNHNV and YYDKDF (reference sequence). The CDR3 sequence: CATSRAGADIEQFF. The CDR3 DNA reads TGTGCCACCAGCAGAGCTGGGGCGGATATTGAGCAGTTCTTC.

The J gene is TRBJ2-7, the V gene TRBV23-1; tentative D call: TRBD1 (6 bases). TRBV23-1 is an open reading frame, and its role is uncertain. With 6 bases removed from V and 4 bases from J, the gap between germline ends came to 31 bases. The CDR3 is made up of 19 amino acids. In DNA, the CDR3 is TGCGCCAGCAGGCATACCAGACAGGCGCGATACCCCCCGGGGTACGAGCAGTACTTC. Translating gives CASRHTRQARYPPGYEQYF.

The chain combines TRBV13 with TRBJ1-2; D might be TRBD1 (5 bases). Per germline, CDR1 PRHDT and CDR2 FYEKMQ (reference sequence). The length of the CDR3 is 16 residues. The germline V and J ends were trimmed by 5 bases and 3 bases, with 19 bases remaining between them. The CDR3 here is CASSPNRRGGDYGYTF. The CDR3 DNA sequence: TGTGCCAGCAGCCCCAACCGCCGGGGGGGAGACTATGGCTACACCTTC. Looking up the rest from reference TRBV13 and TRBJ1-2 gives the full variable domain: AAGVIQSPRHLIKEKRETATLKCYPIPRHDTVYWYQQGPGQDPQFLISFYEKMQSDKGSIPDRFSAQQFSDYHSELNMSSLELGDSALYFCASSPNRRGGDYGYTFGSGTRLTVV.

Only one count was recorded for this clonotype. CDR3 nucleotides: TGTGCCTGGATGGACAACACTGAAGCTTTCTTT. Translated, it gives CAWMDNTEAFF. The V call is TRBV30, the J call TRBJ1-1; D unclear. The V end lost 4 bases, the J end lost 2 bases, and 5 bases lay between the germline ends. The CDR3 is 11 amino acids. Germline V CDR1 and CDR2: GTSNPN, SVGIG (reference sequence).

The V call is TRBV5-6, the J call TRBJ2-4, with D unresolved. The CDR3 covers 14 residues. Between the trimmed V and J ends, which lost 1 base and 0 bases, there was a span of 5 bases. Germline assignment: CDR1 SGHDT and CDR2 YYEEEE. CDR3 in amino acids: CASSLIRAKNIQYF. CDR3 bases: TGTGCCAGCAGCTTGATTAGAGCCAAAAACATTCAGTACTTC.

The V gene is TRBV7-3, the J gene TRBJ1-1, with D unclear. The CDR3 has 13 amino acids. V lost 0 bases and J 5 bases, leaving 7 bases between the germline ends. CDR1 and CDR2 from the germline V gene are SGHTA and FQGTGA. The CDR3 loop reads CASSLTGFTEAFF. In DNA, the CDR3 is TGTGCCAGCAGCTTAACAGGGTTTACTGAAGCTTTCTTT.

The rearrangement links TRBV24-1 to TRBJ2-1; the match to TRBD1 covers 10 bases. Germline V lookup: CDR1 KGHDR, CDR2 SFDVKD. The CDR3 consists of 16 residues. Trimming took 5 bases from V and 10 from J; bases not matched to a gene: 13. The CDR3 protein is CATSGPTGTGEREQFF. CDR3 in DNA: TGTGCCACCAGTGGCCCCACCGGGACAGGGGAGCGGGAGCAGTTCTTC.

The chain carries TRBV5-1 and TRBJ1-4, with D unclear. V was shortened by 1 base and J by 5 bases, with 9 bases between the two germline ends. This CDR3 spans 14 amino acids. Germline CDR1 reads SGHRS; CDR2 reads YFSETQ. CDR3 in DNA: TGCGCCAGCAGCTTGCGGCGGAACAATGAAAAACTGTTTTTT. Translation gives CASSLRRNNEKLFF.

The chain carries TRBV29-1 and TRBJ2-7, with unresolved D. This CDR3 has 12 residues. Germline V gives CDR1 SQVTM, CDR2 ANQGSEA. Trimming shortened V by 7 bases and J by 3 bases, and 13 bases separated the two germline ends. The CDR3 reads CSAVNTGYEQYF. CDR3 bases: TGCAGCGCCGTCAATACGGGCTACGAGCAGTACTTC.